The 30 T cell receptor beta chains below all came from one sample that was sequenced in a study of T cells after yellow fever vaccination. MiXCR, run by TCRdb on the 5' RACE reads, gives a single entry per CDR3 protein. The sample has approximately 610,000 distinct CDR3 sequences; less than 20% are singletons. Source: PBMCs, taken about 5 days after the first yellow fever vaccination. These receptors were obtained from a man aged 18 to 35 who received the YFV17D yellow fever vaccine.

In this sample, this clonotype turned up a few times. The J gene is TRBJ2-1, the V gene TRBV4-1, with 9 nucleotides matching TRBD1. The CDR3 is 13 residues long. V lost 7 bases to trimming and J lost 12 bases; unmatched junction nucleotides: 10. CDR1 and CDR2 from the germline V gene are MGHRA and YSYEKL. CDR3 sequence: CASNPPQGARQFF. Written as DNA, the CDR3 is TGCGCCAGCAATCCTCCACAGGGGGCTCGGCAGTTCTTC.

The V and J genes are TRBV4-3 and TRBJ2-3; the match to TRBD2 covers 10 bases. This CDR3 is built from 18 residues. The V gene's germline CDR1 is LGHNA and CDR2 YSLEER. The ends lost 4 bases at V and 0 bases at J; junction bases unmatched: 10. The CDR3 region is CASSRRIERGGSTDTQYF. The CDR3 DNA sequence: TGCGCCAGCAGCCGCCGAATAGAGCGGGGGGGAAGCACAGATACGCAGTATTTT.

This clonotype has only a few counts. The CDR3 DNA follows: TGTGCCAGCAGCTCCCCGGGTATAGTTACTAGCGGCTACAATGAGCAGTTCTTC. Amino acid sequence: CASSSPGIVTSGYNEQFF. This chain uses TRBV5-6 with TRBJ2-1, with 8 bases matching TRBD2. Unmatched junction bases numbered 14, after V lost 3 bases and J lost 3 bases. Per the germline V gene, CDR1 is SGHDT and CDR2 is YYEEEE. The CDR3 is 18 amino acids.

The J gene is TRBJ2-5, the V gene TRBV4-1; D ambiguous. The CDR3 is 15 amino acids. V shed 0 bases and J shed 3 bases, with 11 bases lying between them. In germline, CDR1 is MGHRA, CDR2 YSYEKL. CDR3 in amino acids: CASSQETQPEETQYF. The CDR3 DNA follows: TGCGCCAGCAGCCAAGAAACGCAGCCTGAAGAGACCCAGTACTTC.

There are a few counts of this clonotype. This chain connects TRBV7-8 to TRBJ1-5; D ambiguous. CDR1 is SGHVS, CDR2 FQNEAQ, per germline. The CDR3 covers 13 residues. Trimming left V 3 bases short and J 9 bases short, with 12 bases between. This CDR3 reads CASSLVPFGPQHF. CDR3 coding DNA: TGTGCCAGCAGCTTGGTCCCCTTTGGGCCCCAGCATTTT.

The V gene is TRBV7-2, the J gene TRBJ1-4; no firm D call. V lost 5 bases and J 0 bases, leaving 10 bases between the germline ends. The CDR3 covers 15 residues. Germline V gene sequence: CDR1 SGHTA, CDR2 FQGNSA. The CDR3 DNA reads as TGTGCCAGCAGCGCTTACGGAGCAACTAATGAAAAACTGTTTTTT. Its translation is CASSAYGATNEKLFF.

The chain combines TRBV3-1 with TRBJ1-6; maybe TRBD1 (5 bases). The CDR3 is made up of 14 amino acids. The germline V and J ends were trimmed by 1 base and 9 bases, with 10 bases remaining between them. Per germline, CDR1 LGHDT and CDR2 YNNKEL (reference sequence). The CDR3 here is CASSQGEGSSPLHF. The DNA for the CDR3 is TGTGCCAGCAGCCAAGGGGAGGGGAGTTCACCCCTCCACTTT.

A few counts support this clonotype. The CDR3: CASSLARGDNEQFF. CDR3 bases: TGTGCCAGCAGCTTAGCGCGAGGGGACAATGAGCAGTTCTTC. The rearrangement joins TRBV7-8 to TRBJ2-1; D tentatively reads TRBD1 or TRBD2 (5 bases each). The CDR3 is 14 amino acids. Per germline, CDR1 SGHVS and CDR2 FQNEAQ. V was pared by 0 bases and J by 5 bases, with 8 bases between.

The rearrangement links TRBV9 to TRBJ1-2, with 9 positions matching TRBD1. This CDR3 has 15 amino acids. V lost 4 bases to trimming and J lost 3 bases; unmatched junction nucleotides: 7. CDR1 is SGDLS and CDR2 is YYNGEE in the germline V gene. The CDR3 bases are TGTGCCAGCAGCCCACGGGACAGGGTTTACTATGGCTACACCTTC. Translating gives CASSPRDRVYYGYTF.

The rearrangement links TRBV7-9 to TRBJ2-1; D gene unclear. Trimming removed 3 bases from V and 10 bases from J, with 7 bases in between. The CDR3 length is 11 residues. Germline V CDR1 and CDR2: SEHNR, FQNEAQ (reference sequence). The CDR3: CASSFRFEQFF. CDR3 sequence (DNA): TGTGCCAGCAGCTTCAGGTTCGAGCAGTTCTTC.

This clonotype has just a few counts. The chain employs TRBV19 and TRBJ2-3; D remains ambiguous. The V end lost 5 bases, the J end lost 2 bases, and 8 bases lay between the germline ends. The CDR3 has 13 residues. Per germline, CDR1 LNHDA and CDR2 SQIVND (reference sequence). DNA of the CDR3: TGTGCCAGTAGTCCTCGACACACAGATACGCAGTATTTT. The encoded protein is CASSPRHTDTQYF.

The J gene is TRBJ1-2, the V gene TRBV28; tentative D call: TRBD1 (6 bases). The CDR3 consists of 12 residues. V was pared by 7 bases and J by 2 bases, with 8 bases between. The germline gives CDR1 MDHEN, CDR2 SYDVKM. In DNA form, the CDR3 reads TGTGCCAGCAACGGGGGCAACTATGGCTACACCTTC. It translates to CASNGGNYGYTF.

This clonotype was seen a few times. The V call is TRBV9, the J call TRBJ1-6, with 7 bases lining up with TRBD1. Trimming removed 0 bases from V and 7 bases from J; junction bases left unmatched: 1. This CDR3 spans 14 amino acids. Germline V gene lookup returns CDR1 SGDLS and CDR2 YYNGEE. CDR3 DNA sequence: TGTGCCAGCAGCGTAGAACAGGGGAATTCACCCCTCCACTTT. Amino acid sequence: CASSVEQGNSPLHF.

The chain has TRBV6-1 and TRBJ1-1, with 7 bases aligning to TRBD1. The ends lost 5 bases at V and 11 bases at J; junction bases unmatched: 8. The CDR3 is 12 residues long. Germline V CDR1 and CDR2: MNHNS, SASEGT. This CDR3 is CASSNDRVTAFF. The CDR3 DNA sequence: TGTGCCAGCAGTAACGACAGGGTTACGGCTTTCTTT.

J is TRBJ2-3 and V is TRBV4-3; D gene ambiguous. V was trimmed by 1 base and J by 5 bases, leaving 7 bases between them. Germline V lookup: CDR1 LGHNA, CDR2 YSLEER. The length of the CDR3 is 13 residues. CDR3 residues: CASSQGPQDTQYF. The CDR3 DNA follows: TGCGCCAGCAGCCAAGGCCCGCAAGATACGCAGTATTTT.

V and J are TRBV5-1 and TRBJ2-3; D is uncertain. Germline V gives CDR1 SGHRS, CDR2 YFSETQ. The V and J ends lost 1 base and 2 bases respectively, with 11 bases between them. CDR3 length equals 15 residues. CDR3 in amino acids: CASSLSYRLTDTQYF. CDR3 nucleotide sequence: TGCGCCAGCAGCTTGTCATACAGACTCACAGATACGCAGTATTTT. Variable domain in full (rest from reference TRBV5-1 and TRBJ2-3): KAGVTQTPRYLIKTRGQQVTLSCSPISGHRSVSWYQQTPGQGLQFLFEYFSETQRNKGNFPGRFSGRQFSNSRSEMNVSTLELGDSALYLCASSLSYRLTDTQYFGPGTRLTVL.

This clonotype turned up a few times. J is TRBJ2-3 and V is TRBV19; D may match TRBD1 or TRBD2 (5 bases each). Trimming left V 3 bases short and J 2 bases short, with 9 bases between. The germline V gene has CDR1 LNHDA and CDR2 SQIVND (reference sequence). CDR3 length equals 14 residues. The CDR3 reads CASSMWDPTDTQYF. DNA of the CDR3: TGTGCCAGTAGTATGTGGGACCCCACAGATACGCAGTATTTT.

This clonotype was observed a handful of times. The V call is TRBV7-2, the J call TRBJ1-2; 7 bases are shared with TRBD1. The germline gives CDR1 SGHTA, CDR2 FQGNSA. V was clipped by 2 bases and J by 2 bases; unmatched bases: 11. This CDR3 spans 17 amino acids. CDR3 in amino acids: CASSLSLGDRKNYGYTF. Written as DNA, the CDR3 is TGTGCCAGCAGCTTATCACTGGGGGACAGAAAGAACTATGGCTACACCTTC. The full variable domain, with the rest looked up from reference TRBV7-2 and TRBJ1-2, is GAGVSQSPSNKVTEKGKDVELRCDPISGHTALYWYRQSLGQGLEFLIYFQGNSAPDKSGLPSDRFSAERTGGSVSTLTIQRTQQEDSAVYLCASSLSLGDRKNYGYTFGSGTRLTVV.

V and J are TRBV7-2 and TRBJ2-5; D not certain. CDR1 is SGHTA, CDR2 FQGNSA, per germline. Deletions cut 4 bases from V and 5 bases from J, with 14 bases between. This CDR3 contains 14 residues. The CDR3 region is CASSYRLGWETQYF. CDR3 in DNA: TGTGCCAGCAGCTACAGACTGGGGTGGGAGACCCAGTACTTC.

The V call is TRBV29-1, the J call TRBJ2-1; 10 bases line up with TRBD1. In germline, CDR1 is SQVTM, CDR2 ANQGSEA. V lost 8 bases, J lost 8 bases, and 6 bases stayed unmatched. The CDR3 loop spans 12 amino acids. CDR3 protein: CSTGTGVHEQFF. The CDR3, as DNA: TGCAGCACCGGGACAGGGGTGCATGAGCAGTTCTTC.

J is TRBJ2-7 and V is TRBV27; TRBD1 matches 7 bases. Germline CDR1 MNHEY, CDR2 SMNVEV (reference sequence). Trimming removed 7 bases from V and 4 bases from J; junction bases left unmatched: 10. This CDR3 comprises 14 residues. The CDR3 bases are TGTGCCAGCAAAACCGGGACAGCTCATTACGAGCAGTACTTC. Protein: CASKTGTAHYEQYF.

This clonotype has a handful of counts. CDR3 bases: TGTGCCAGCGCCAGGGCTCTAGCCAAAAACATTCAGTACTTC. Translation gives CASARALAKNIQYF. The chain links TRBV6-1 to TRBJ2-4; a weak D match, TRBD1 (5 bases). The CDR3 consists of 14 residues. The V gene lost 8 bases and the J gene lost 0 bases, with 11 bases spanning the gap. CDR1 and CDR2 from the germline V gene are MNHNS and SASEGT.

This chain uses TRBV5-5 with TRBJ2-3, with D possibly matching TRBD1 (6 bases). Germline CDR1 SGHKS, CDR2 YYEKEE (reference sequence). Trimming shortened V by 0 bases and J by 2 bases, and 16 bases separated the two germline ends. This CDR3 is built from 17 residues. This chain's CDR3 is CASSLGGRGHLTDTQYF. In DNA form, the CDR3 reads TGTGCCAGCAGCTTGGGGGGGCGCGGTCACCTCACAGATACGCAGTATTTT.

In this sample, this clonotype turned up a few times. The CDR3 is CASSYAGVNQPQHF. The CDR3 DNA sequence: TGTGCCAGCAGTTACGCAGGAGTTAATCAGCCCCAGCATTTT. The chain is built from TRBV6-2 or TRBV6-3 and TRBJ1-5; no firm D call. CDR1 is MNHEY and CDR2 is SVGEGT in the germline V gene. The germline V and J ends were trimmed by 2 bases and 4 bases, with 9 bases remaining between them. CDR3 length equals 14 residues.

The rearrangement uses TRBV10-3 and TRBJ2-7, with TRBD1 identical over 8 bases. The CDR3 has 15 amino acids. Germline CDR1 reads ENHRY; CDR2 reads SYGVKD. The J segment lost 6 bases and the V segment lost 10 bases, leaving 17 bases of the junction unmatched. The CDR3 region is CATQNRDRWGSEQYV. In DNA, the CDR3 is TGTGCCACCCAAAACCGGGACAGGTGGGGAAGCGAGCAGTACGTC.

This clonotype was observed a handful of times. This chain joins TRBV6-1 and TRBJ2-7; no clear D gene. Trimming removed 11 bases at V and 0 bases at J, with 14 bases between. The CDR3 has 13 residues. Germline V gene sequence: CDR1 MNHNS, CDR2 SASEGT. The CDR3 sequence is CAGSFWGSYEQYF. CDR3 sequence (DNA): TGTGCCGGGTCCTTTTGGGGCTCCTACGAGCAGTACTTC.

The rearrangement joins TRBV6-2 or TRBV6-3 to TRBJ1-5, with TRBD1 matching 8 bases. The CDR3 extends over 14 amino acids. Germline values: CDR1 MNHEY, CDR2 SVGEGT. V was clipped by 5 bases and J by 5 bases; unmatched bases: 5. DNA of the CDR3: TGTGCCAGCAGTCGACAGGGGACCTATCAGCCCCAGCATTTT. Translated: CASSRQGTYQPQHF.

The chain links TRBV9 to TRBJ2-7, with TRBD2 identical over 9 bases. There are 16 residues in the CDR3. The germline gives CDR1 SGDLS, CDR2 YYNGEE. Trimming at V came to 0 bases and at J to 7 bases, leaving 11 bases not matched to a gene. This CDR3 is CASSVAGVAGAGEQYF. The CDR3 nucleotides are TGTGCCAGCAGCGTAGCTGGGGTAGCGGGGGCGGGGGAGCAGTACTTC.

The chain joins TRBV4-2 to TRBJ2-1; 8 positions agree with TRBD2. CDR3 size: 16 residues. CDR1 is LGHNA and CDR2 is YNFKEQ in the germline V gene. V lost 0 bases and J lost 7; bases outside the gene matches: 8. CDR3 sequence: CASSQDMSGGLNEQFF. The CDR3 nucleotides are TGTGCCAGCAGCCAAGATATGAGCGGGGGTTTGAATGAGCAGTTCTTC.

This clonotype turned up a few times. V usage is TRBV9 and J usage is TRBJ1-2, with 8 bases lining up with TRBD1. Germline assignment: CDR1 SGDLS and CDR2 YYNGEE. The trim removed 0 bases at V and 8 bases at J, leaving 6 bases unmatched. CDR3 size: 14 residues. As DNA, the CDR3 is TGTGCCAGCAGCGTAGCTCAGGGGGCTACCGGCTACACCTTC. It specifies CASSVAQGATGYTF.